Listed below are T cell receptor beta chains from one sample, sequenced in a study of blood T cells in healthy people across ages. TCRdb independently ran MiXCR on the 5' RACE reads; one entry per CDR3 protein. The sample holds about 690,000 distinct CDR3 sequences; 40% to 45% are singletons and the top ten take about 30%. The sequenced material came from blood. Every receptor here comes from a man at least 80 years old in good health. The conserved cysteine and the conserved F or W are not part of the CDR3 here.

v_call,cdr3_aa
TRBV7-2,ASSAMGGNQPQH
TRBV7-2,ASSPRQGDNSPLH
TRBV6-2/TRBV6-3,ASSDDRYYEQY
TRBV10-1,ASSESRLYGGTQY
TRBV20-1,SARVFGGETYNEQF
TRBV7-8,ASSPAGRGTGELF
TRBV14,ASSQDPSERSTDTQY
TRBV12-3/TRBV12-4,ASTLQGGFREQY
TRBV15,ATSRAVSMNTEAF
TRBV11-2,ASSLVYSSYNEQF
TRBV7-9,ASRTGAQSYEQY
TRBV5-1,ASSLGATSGAFNEQF
TRBV7-2,ASSPRQGRLFYGYT
TRBV20-1,SASGGQTYGYT